This TCR beta chain originates from a study of blood T cell repertoires in COVID-19. On the study more broadly: Donors in the United States, Italy and Spain gave samples during acute or convalescent COVID-19.

The CDR3 is 13 residues long. Clones were sequenced by immunoSEQ multiplex PCR, and TCRdb holds only the in-frame ones, with some missing. Of fewer than 110,000 clones listed, more than 70% are singletons. Sequencing used peripheral blood. The source of this sequence is a woman between 55 and 75 years old with acute or convalescent COVID-19. The chain carries TRBV21-1 and TRBJ1-5. TRBV21-1 is a recognized pseudogene. The CDR3 DNA sequence: TGTGCCAGCAGCATCGGGGTTTATCAGCCCCAGCATTTT. Translation gives CASSIGVYQPQHF.